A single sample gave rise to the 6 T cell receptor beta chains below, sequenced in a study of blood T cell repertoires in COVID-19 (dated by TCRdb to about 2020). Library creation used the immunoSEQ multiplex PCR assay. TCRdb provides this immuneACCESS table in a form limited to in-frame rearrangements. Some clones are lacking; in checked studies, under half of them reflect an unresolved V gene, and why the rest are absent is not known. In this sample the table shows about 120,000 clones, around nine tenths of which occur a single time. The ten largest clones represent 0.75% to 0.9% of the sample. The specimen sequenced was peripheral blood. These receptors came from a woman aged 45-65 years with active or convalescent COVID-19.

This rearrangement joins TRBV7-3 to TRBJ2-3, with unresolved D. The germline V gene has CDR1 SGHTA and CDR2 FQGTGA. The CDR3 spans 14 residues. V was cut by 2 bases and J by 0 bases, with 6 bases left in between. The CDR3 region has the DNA TGTGCCAGCAGCTTAGGCCCTAGCACAGATACGCAGTATTTT. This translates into CASSLGPSTDTQYF.

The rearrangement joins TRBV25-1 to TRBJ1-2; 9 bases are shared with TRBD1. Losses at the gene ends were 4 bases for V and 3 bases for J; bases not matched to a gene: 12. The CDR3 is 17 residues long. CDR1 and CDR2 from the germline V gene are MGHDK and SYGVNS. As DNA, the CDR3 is TGTGCCAGCAGTGGACCGGGACAGGGCTTAATATACTATGGCTACACCTTC. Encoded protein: CASSGPGQGLIYYGYTF.

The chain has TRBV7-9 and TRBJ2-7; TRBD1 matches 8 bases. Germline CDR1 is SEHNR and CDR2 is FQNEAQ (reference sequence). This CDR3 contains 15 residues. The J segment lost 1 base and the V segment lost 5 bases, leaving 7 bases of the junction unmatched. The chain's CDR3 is CASSDTGGWSYEQYF. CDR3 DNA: TGTGCCAGCAGCGACACAGGGGGTTGGTCCTACGAGCAGTACTTC. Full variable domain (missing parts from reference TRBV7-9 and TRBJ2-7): DTGVSQNPRHKITKRGQNVTFRCDPISEHNRLYWYRQTLGQGPEFLTYFQNEAQLEKSRLLSDRFSAERPKGSFSTLEIQRTEQGDSAMYLCASSDTGGWSYEQYFGPGTRLTVT.

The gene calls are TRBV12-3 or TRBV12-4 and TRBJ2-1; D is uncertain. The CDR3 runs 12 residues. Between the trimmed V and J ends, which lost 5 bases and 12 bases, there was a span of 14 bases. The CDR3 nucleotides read TGTGCCAGCAGTCGCTGGGCCTCCGGGCAGTTCTTC. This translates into CASSRWASGQFF.

DNA for the CDR3: TGTGCCTGGAGAGGGGCGGGAGAGAAAGAGACCCAGTACTTC. Translation: CAWRGAGEKETQYF. This chain links TRBV30 with TRBJ2-5, with 7 bases identical to TRBD2. The CDR3 has 14 residues. V gave up 3 bases and J gave up 3 bases; unmatched junction bases: 7. From germline, CDR1 is GTSNPN and CDR2 SVGIG (reference sequence).

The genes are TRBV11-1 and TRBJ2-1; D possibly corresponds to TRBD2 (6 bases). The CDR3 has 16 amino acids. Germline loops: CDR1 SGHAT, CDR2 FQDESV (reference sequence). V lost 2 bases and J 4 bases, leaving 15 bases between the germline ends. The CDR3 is CASSLRSGLVYNEQFF. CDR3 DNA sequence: TGTGCCAGCAGCTTACGTTCGGGACTTGTATACAATGAGCAGTTCTTC.